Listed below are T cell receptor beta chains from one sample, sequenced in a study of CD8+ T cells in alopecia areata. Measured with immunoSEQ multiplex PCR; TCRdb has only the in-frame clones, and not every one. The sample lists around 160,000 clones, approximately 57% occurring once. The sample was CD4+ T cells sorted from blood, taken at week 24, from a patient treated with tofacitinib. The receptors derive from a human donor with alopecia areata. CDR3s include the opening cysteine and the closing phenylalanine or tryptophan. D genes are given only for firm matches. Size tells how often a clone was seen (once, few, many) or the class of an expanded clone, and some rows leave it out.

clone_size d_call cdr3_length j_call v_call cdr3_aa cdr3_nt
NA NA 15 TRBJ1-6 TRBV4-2 CASSTTKGHNSPLHF TGTGCCAGCAGCACCACAAAGGGGCATAATTCACCCCTCCACTTT
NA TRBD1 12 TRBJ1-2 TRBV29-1 CSVRQGIRGYTF TGCAGCGTGAGACAGGGAATAAGGGGCTACACCTTC
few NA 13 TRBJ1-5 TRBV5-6 CASSLGELKPQHF TGTGCCAGCAGCTTGGGTGAACTGAAGCCCCAGCATTTT
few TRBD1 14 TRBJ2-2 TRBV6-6 CASRPPQGAGELFF TGTGCCAGCAGACCACCACAGGGGGCCGGGGAGCTGTTTTTT
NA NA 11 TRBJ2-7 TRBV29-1 CSVEASYEQYF TGCAGCGTTGAGGCCTCCTACGAGCAGTACTTC
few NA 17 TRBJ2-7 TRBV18 CASSTGPSGGGNYEQYF TGTGCCAGCTCAACCGGACCCAGCGGAGGAGGGAATTACGAGCAGTACTTC
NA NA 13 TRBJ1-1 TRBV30 CAWSVRRNTEAFF TGTGCCTGGAGTGTACGCAGGAACACTGAAGCTTTCTTT
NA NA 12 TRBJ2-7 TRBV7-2 CASSSVLNEQYF TGTGCCAGCAGCTCCGTCCTCAACGAGCAGTACTTC
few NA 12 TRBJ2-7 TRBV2 CASSPKGREQYF TGTGCCAGCAGCCCCAAAGGGCGCGAGCAGTACTTC
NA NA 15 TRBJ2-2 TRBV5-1 CASSPTGENTGELFF TGCGCCAGCAGCCCGACGGGGGAGAACACCGGGGAGCTGTTTTTT
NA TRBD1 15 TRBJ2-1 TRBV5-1 CASSWTGEDYNEQFF TGCGCCAGCAGCTGGACAGGGGAAGACTACAATGAGCAGTTCTTC
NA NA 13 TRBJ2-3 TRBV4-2 CASSQDLGDTQYF TGTGCCAGCAGCCAAGATTTGGGGGATACGCAGTATTTT
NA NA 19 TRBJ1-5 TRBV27 CASTSTTGGEITGNQPQHF TGTGCCAGCACCTCAACCACGGGCGGGGAGATTACAGGCAATCAGCCCCAGCATTTT
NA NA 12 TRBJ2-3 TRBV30 CAWSHSGDTQYF TGTGCCTGGTCTCATTCAGGGGATACGCAGTATTTT
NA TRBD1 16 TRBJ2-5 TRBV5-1 CASSFYVSRGQETQYF TGCGCCAGCAGCTTCTATGTATCCAGGGGGCAGGAGACCCAGTACTTC
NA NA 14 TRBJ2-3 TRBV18 CASSPRGLPDTQYF TGTGCCAGCTCACCTCGGGGGCTCCCAGATACGCAGTATTTT
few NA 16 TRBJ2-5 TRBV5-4 CASSLAPTGPSATQYF TGTGCCAGCAGCTTGGCCCCGACAGGCCCCTCCGCGACCCAGTACTTC
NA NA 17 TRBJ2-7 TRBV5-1 CASSPRQGRFGSNEQYF TGCGCCAGCAGCCCCCGACAGGGTCGTTTCGGGAGTAACGAGCAGTACTTC
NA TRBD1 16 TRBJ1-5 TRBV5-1 CASSLVTGYSNQPQHF TGCGCCAGCAGCTTGGTGACAGGGTATAGCAATCAGCCCCAGCATTTT
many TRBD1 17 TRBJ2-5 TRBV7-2 CASSAPSGQGVKQAQYF TGTGCCAGCAGCGCACCCTCGGGACAGGGGGTTAAGCAGGCCCAGTACTTC
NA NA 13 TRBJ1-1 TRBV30 CAAGRQTGTEAFF TGTGCCGCGGGACGACAAACGGGGACTGAAGCTTTCTTT
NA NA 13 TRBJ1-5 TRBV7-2 CASSSERDQPQHF TGTGCCAGCAGCTCCGAGAGGGATCAGCCCCAGCATTTT
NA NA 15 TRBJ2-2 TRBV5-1 CASSFGSLSAGELFF TGCGCCAGCAGCTTCGGCTCGCTGAGCGCCGGGGAGCTGTTTTTT
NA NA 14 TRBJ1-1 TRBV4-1 CASSQSVRNTEAFF TGCGCCAGCAGCCAATCGGTCAGAAACACTGAAGCTTTCTTT
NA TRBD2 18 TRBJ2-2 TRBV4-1 CASSLGLAGRSNTGELFF TGCGCCAGCAGCCTGGGACTAGCGGGGCGTTCGAACACCGGGGAGCTGTTTTTT
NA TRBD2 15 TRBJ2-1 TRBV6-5 CASRPSGGAQNEQFF TGTGCCAGCAGACCGAGCGGGGGGGCTCAAAATGAGCAGTTCTTC
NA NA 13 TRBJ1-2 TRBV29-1 CSVDRTANYGYTF TGCAGCGTCGACAGGACAGCTAACTATGGCTACACCTTC
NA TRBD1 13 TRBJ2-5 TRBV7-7 CASSEDRGETQYF TGTGCTAGCAGCGAAGACAGGGGTGAGACCCAGTACTTC
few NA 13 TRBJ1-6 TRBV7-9 CASSLPYNSPLHF TGTGCCAGCAGCTTACCCTATAATTCACCCCTCCACTTT
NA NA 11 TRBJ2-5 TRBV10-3 CATISQETQYF TGTGCCACCATTAGTCAAGAGACCCAGTACTTC
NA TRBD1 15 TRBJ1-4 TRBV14 CASSLQGQGHEKLFF TGTGCCAGCAGCCTCCAGGGACAGGGGCATGAAAAACTGTTTTTT
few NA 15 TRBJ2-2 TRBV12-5 CASGLVLTNTGELFF TGTGCTAGTGGTTTGGTACTAACGAACACCGGGGAGCTGTTTTTT
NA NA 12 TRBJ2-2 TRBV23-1 CASGDPPGELFF TGCGCCAGCGGAGACCCACCCGGGGAGCTGTTTTTT
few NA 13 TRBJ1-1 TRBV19 CASSPQGGTEAFF TGTGCCAGTAGCCCACAGGGAGGCACTGAAGCTTTCTTT
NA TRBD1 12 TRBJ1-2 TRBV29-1 CSVVDRWSGYTF TGCAGCGTCGTGGACAGGTGGAGTGGCTACACCTTC
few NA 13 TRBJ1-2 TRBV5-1 CASGSSPIYGYTF TGCGCCAGCGGTTCGTCTCCGATCTATGGCTACACCTTC
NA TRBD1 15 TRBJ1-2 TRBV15 CATSDRDRRAYGYTF TGTGCCACCAGCGATCGGGACAGACGTGCCTATGGCTACACCTTC
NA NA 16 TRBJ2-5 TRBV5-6 CASSPGTSPDQETQYF TGTGCCAGCAGCCCGGGGACAAGCCCGGACCAAGAGACCCAGTACTTC
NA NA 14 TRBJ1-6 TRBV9 CASSPRHRGSPLHF TGTGCCAGCAGCCCGCGGCACCGGGGATCACCCCTCCACTTT
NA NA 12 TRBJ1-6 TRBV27 CASSFPGSPLHF TGTGCCAGCAGTTTTCCGGGTTCACCCCTCCACTTT
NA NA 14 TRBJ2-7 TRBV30 CAWSVTLVQGRQYF TGTGCCTGGAGTGTAACCCTTGTGCAGGGAAGGCAGTACTTC
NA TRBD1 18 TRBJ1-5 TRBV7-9 CASRRSGGRFSSNQPQHF TGTGCCAGCAGACGTTCAGGGGGCAGATTTAGCAGCAATCAGCCCCAGCATTTT
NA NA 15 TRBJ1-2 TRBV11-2 CASSLDYAGTYGYTF TGTGCCAGCAGCTTAGATTACGCAGGGACCTATGGCTACACCTTC
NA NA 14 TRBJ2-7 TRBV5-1 CASSLDNNLYEQYF TGCGCCAGCAGCTTGGACAATAATCTCTACGAGCAGTACTTC
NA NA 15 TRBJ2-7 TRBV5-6 CASSLGTASSYEQYF TGTGCCAGCAGCTTGGGGACCGCAAGCTCCTACGAGCAGTACTTC
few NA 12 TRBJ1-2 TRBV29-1 CSVAGARGGYTF TGCAGCGTCGCTGGGGCGCGTGGGGGCTACACCTTC
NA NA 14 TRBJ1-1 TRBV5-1 CASSLAGMGTEAFF TGCGCCAGCAGCTTGGCAGGGATGGGCACTGAAGCTTTCTTT
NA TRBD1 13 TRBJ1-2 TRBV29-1 CSVPRDRDYGYTF TGCAGCGTTCCCCGGGACAGAGACTATGGCTACACCTTC
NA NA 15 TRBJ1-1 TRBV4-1 CASSLGVSGLTEAFF TGCGCCAGCAGCCTGGGTGTTTCTGGTCTTACTGAAGCTTTCTTT
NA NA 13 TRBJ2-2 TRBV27 CASLRTNTGELFF TGTGCCAGCCTCCGGACGAACACCGGGGAGCTGTTTTTT
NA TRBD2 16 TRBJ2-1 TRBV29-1 CSVEEAGGVSYNEQFF TGCAGCGTTGAAGAGGCCGGGGGGGTCTCCTACAATGAGCAGTTCTTC
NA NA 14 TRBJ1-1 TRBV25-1 CASTAGLMNTEAFF TGTGCCAGCACCGCGGGACTTATGAACACTGAAGCTTTCTTT
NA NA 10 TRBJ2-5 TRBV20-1 CSARGETQYF TGCAGTGCTAGAGGCGAGACCCAGTACTTC
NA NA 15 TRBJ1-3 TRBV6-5 CASSGTPISGNTIYF TGTGCCAGCAGTGGGACACCCATCTCTGGAAACACCATATATTTT
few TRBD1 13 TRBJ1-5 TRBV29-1 CSAWTGYNQPQHF TGCAGCGCCTGGACAGGGTACAATCAGCCCCAGCATTTT
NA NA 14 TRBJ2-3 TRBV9 CASSVGSRRETQYF TGTGCCAGCAGCGTGGGTTCCCGGAGGGAAACGCAGTATTTT